The present TCR beta chain was sequenced within a study of T-cell memory formation after mild COVID-19. This clonotype was seen a handful of times. In TCRdb, the 5' RACE reads were re-called with MiXCR into one record per CDR3 protein. The table includes 150,000 to 200,000 distinct CDR3 sequences, about 15% detected once. Germline CDR1 is SGHRS and CDR2 is YFSETQ. V was cut by 4 bases and J by 4 bases, with 14 bases left in between. The CDR3 consists of 14 residues. The material sequenced was PBMCs or a T cell subset sorted from them (not recorded which). The TCR sequence derives from an adult woman who had mild COVID-19 (a few samples of this study predate the infection). Cell type and time point are not known. The J gene is TRBJ2-5, the V gene TRBV5-1; D possibly matches TRBD1 or TRBD2 (6 bases each). The DNA for the CDR3 is TGCGCCAGCAGCGGGGGAGGACAGTCAGAGACCCAGTACTTC. It is translated as CASSGGGQSETQYF.